Shown below are 26 T cell receptor beta chains from a single sample sequenced in a study of T cells in localized non-small cell lung cancer. TCRdb's copy holds only in-frame clones and misses some; the assay was immunoSEQ multiplex PCR. This repertoire shows roughly 28,000 clones, roughly 90% found once; its top ten account for about 7%. The sequences come from peripheral blood, collected before any cancer treatment. The receptor set was obtained from a male donor at least 60 years old with stage I lung adenocarcinoma.

Comments on this clone: One end of the junction is discordant with germline, which a read error may explain. V usage is TRBV7-9 and J usage is TRBJ2-1, with 7 bases matching TRBD1. CDR1 is SEHNR, CDR2 FQNEAQ, per germline (reference sequence). This CDR3 is built from 12 residues. The CDR3 protein is CASSRGEGARVF. DNA of the CDR3: TGTGCCAGCAGCCGTGGCGAGGGGGCGAGGGTCTTC.

J is TRBJ2-4 and V is TRBV11-2; no clear D. V lost 1 base to trimming and J lost 8 bases, with 3 bases between them. CDR3 size: 11 residues. The germline gives CDR1 SGHAT, CDR2 FQNNGV. CDR3 region: CASSLGDIQYF. The CDR3 nucleotides read TGTGCCAGCAGCTTAGGGGACATTCAGTACTTC.

The chain uses TRBV11-2 and TRBJ2-1; D is uncertain. CDR3 size: 14 residues. The ends were cut back, 3 bases at V and 2 bases at J, with 8 bases in the middle. Looked up from germline, CDR1 is SGHAT and CDR2 is FQNNGV. As DNA, the CDR3 is TGTGCCAGCAGCTTCGGTAGGCCCTACAATGAGCAGTTCTTC. Its translation is CASSFGRPYNEQFF. Full variable domain (outside the CDR3, taken from reference TRBV11-2 and TRBJ2-1): EAGVAQSPRYKIIEKRQSVAFWCNPISGHATLYWYQQILGQGPKLLIQFQNNGVVDDSQLPKDRFSAERLKGVDSTLKIQPAKLEDSAVYLCASSFGRPYNEQFFGPGTRLTVL.

V and J are TRBV28 and TRBJ2-3; D gene unclear. Germline assignment: CDR1 MDHEN and CDR2 SYDVKM. The V gene lost 3 bases and the J gene lost 1 base, with 8 bases spanning the gap. CDR3 length: 14 amino acids. Here the CDR3 DNA reads TGTGCCAGCAGTTTTCTTTCAGGCACAGATACGCAGTATTTT. Protein: CASSFLSGTDTQYF.

V usage is TRBV4-2 and J usage is TRBJ2-5; D possibly matches TRBD1 or TRBD2 (7 bases each). V was clipped by 1 base and J by 1 base, with 10 bases between them. The CDR3 length is 15 residues. CDR1 LGHNA and CDR2 YNFKEQ come from the germline V gene. CDR3 DNA sequence: TGTGCCAGCAGCCAAGGCAGGGGGGGCCAAGAGACCCAGTACTTC. As protein: CASSQGRGGQETQYF.

The J gene is TRBJ1-1, the V gene TRBV19; D is possibly TRBD1 (6 bases). CDR3 length: 15 residues. Germline values: CDR1 LNHDA, CDR2 SQIVND (reference sequence). The ends were cut back, 6 bases at V and 0 bases at J, with 14 bases in the middle. CDR3 region: CASRDSKILNTEAFF. CDR3 in DNA: TGTGCCAGTAGGGACAGTAAAATTCTGAACACTGAAGCTTTCTTT.

The chain has TRBV7-2 and TRBJ2-3; tentatively, D is TRBD2 (6 bases). This CDR3 spans 15 amino acids. Germline CDR1 and CDR2: SGHTA and FQGNSA. With 1 base removed from V and 6 bases from J, the gap between germline ends came to 14 bases. The CDR3 is CASSLGGPRGDTQYF. For the CDR3, the DNA is TGTGCCAGCAGCTTAGGCGGGCCCCGGGGGGATACGCAGTATTTT.

The chain links TRBV5-6 to TRBJ1-5; no reliable D call. The germline gives CDR1 SGHDT, CDR2 YYEEEE. The CDR3 runs to 16 residues. Between the trimmed V and J ends, which lost 0 bases and 0 bases, there was a span of 10 bases. The CDR3 DNA sequence: TGTGCCAGCAGCTTGGAGGGAAGGGATAGCAATCAGCCCCAGCATTTT. Translating it yields CASSLEGRDSNQPQHF.

V usage is TRBV5-1 and J usage is TRBJ2-1; no firm D call. CDR3 length: 13 residues. Germline V gene lookup returns CDR1 SGHRS and CDR2 YFSETQ. Trimming cost V 0 bases and J 9 bases, with 10 bases left between them. The DNA for the CDR3 is TGCGCCAGCAGCTTGGCCCTGCATGCTGAGCAGTTCTTC. This encodes CASSLALHAEQFF.

V gene TRBV5-1 combines with J gene TRBJ2-1; D is ambiguous. Germline CDR1 reads SGHRS; CDR2 reads YFSETQ. The ends were cut back, 0 bases at V and 6 bases at J, with 7 bases in the middle. The CDR3 is 13 amino acids. This chain's CDR3 is CASSLGALNEQFF. CDR3 coding DNA: TGCGCCAGCAGCTTGGGGGCCCTCAATGAGCAGTTCTTC.

This sequence joins TRBV30 and TRBJ1-5, with D unresolved. This CDR3 is 13 amino acids long. Germline V gene data show CDR1 as GTSNPN and CDR2 as SVGIG (reference sequence). The ends were cut back, 1 base at V and 0 bases at J, with 4 bases in the middle. The CDR3 here is CAWSGNSNQPQHF. The CDR3 nucleotides are TGTGCCTGGAGTGGTAATAGCAATCAGCCCCAGCATTTT.

DNA for the CDR3: TGTGCCAGCAGTCCCGCGGTTTATCAGCGGCCCCAGCATTTT. It encodes CASSPAVYQRPQHF. The rearrangement uses TRBV28 and TRBJ1-5; no firm D call. V gave up 5 bases and J gave up 9 bases, with 17 bases separating them. The CDR3 totals 14 residues. CDR1 and CDR2 (germline): MDHEN, SYDVKM.

The J gene is TRBJ2-3, the V gene TRBV6-5; maybe TRBD1 (5 bases). The CDR3 is made up of 16 amino acids. Trimming removed 2 bases from V and 6 bases from J, with 18 bases in between. In germline, CDR1 is MNHEY, CDR2 SVGAGI. CDR3 bases: TGTGCCAGCAGTTACGGGTTCGGCAGGGAATTGGATACGCAGTATTTT. Translated, it gives CASSYGFGRELDTQYF.

The chain links TRBV7-2 to TRBJ2-3, with D possibly TRBD1 on 5 matching bases. The CDR3 consists of 16 residues. V lost 5 bases, J lost 2 bases, and 17 bases lay in between. Germline V gene data show CDR1 as SGHTA and CDR2 as FQGNSA. The CDR3 sequence is CASSPTGLRYTDTQYF. DNA of the CDR3: TGTGCCAGCAGCCCAACAGGTCTGCGATACACAGATACGCAGTATTTT. The variable domain in full, completed from reference TRBV7-2 and TRBJ2-3, reads GAGVSQSPSNKVTEKGKDVELRCDPISGHTALYWYRQSLGQGLEFLIYFQGNSAPDKSGLPSDRFSAERTGGSVSTLTIQRTQQEDSAVYLCASSPTGLRYTDTQYFGPGTRLTVL.

The chain employs TRBV5-1 and TRBJ2-7, with 10 bases identical to TRBD1. This CDR3 has 14 amino acids. Per the germline V gene, CDR1 is SGHRS and CDR2 is YFSETQ. With V trimmed by 5 bases and J by 5 bases, 7 bases remained unmatched. The CDR3 nucleotides read TGCGCCAGCAGGGGACAGGGGTGGTCCGACGAGCAGTACTTC. Amino acid sequence: CASRGQGWSDEQYF.

Comment on this clone: The sample holds other DNA sequences that translate to the same CDR3. V gene TRBV7-2 combines with J gene TRBJ2-7; D uncertain. The germline gives CDR1 SGHTA, CDR2 FQGNSA. The CDR3 extends over 11 amino acids. V was clipped by 8 bases and J by 3 bases, with 8 bases between them. For the CDR3, the DNA is TGTGCCAGCGGATCCAGCTACGAGCAGTACTTC. Protein product: CASGSSYEQYF.

The rearrangement links TRBV7-2 to TRBJ1-1; 7 bases map to TRBD1. Germline V gives CDR1 SGHTA, CDR2 FQGNSA. The V and J ends lost 3 bases and 1 base, in that order; junction bases with no gene match: 5. The CDR3 length is 15 residues. The CDR3 reads CASSLEGTANTEAFF. CDR3 bases: TGTGCCAGCAGCTTGGAAGGGACAGCGAACACTGAAGCTTTCTTT.

J is TRBJ2-1 and V is TRBV2; D ambiguous. The CDR3 extends over 14 amino acids. Looked up from germline, CDR1 is SNHLY and CDR2 is FYNNEI. The V end lost 7 bases, the J end lost 0 bases, and 10 bases lay between the germline ends. CDR3 residues: CASNRASSYNEQFF. The DNA for the CDR3 is TGTGCCAGCAACAGAGCTAGCTCCTACAATGAGCAGTTCTTC.

V gene TRBV7-2 combines with J gene TRBJ2-3; D is unresolved. Trimming removed 4 bases at V and 5 bases at J, with 10 bases between. The CDR3 spans 13 residues. The germline V gene has CDR1 SGHTA and CDR2 FQGNSA. The CDR3 DNA follows: TGTGCCAGCAGCTCCACGGGTATAGATACGCAGTATTTT. Its protein product is CASSSTGIDTQYF.

The chain recombines TRBV5-4 with TRBJ2-3; D is ambiguous. Trimming stripped 5 bases from V and 4 bases from J, with 5 bases between. CDR3 length: 11 amino acids. The germline V gene has CDR1 SGHNT and CDR2 YYREEE (reference sequence). The CDR3 here is CASRYSDTQYF. The CDR3 DNA reads as TGTGCCAGCAGATACTCAGATACGCAGTATTTT.

This chain links TRBV7-2 with TRBJ1-2, with D possibly TRBD1 on 6 matching bases. CDR3 length: 15 residues. The V and J ends lost 4 bases and 8 bases respectively, with 20 bases between them. In germline, CDR1 is SGHTA, CDR2 FQGNSA. The CDR3 DNA sequence: TGTGCCAGCAGCTCCCAGAGGGGGGAATTAAGCGGCTACACCTTC. Translation: CASSSQRGELSGYTF.

This clone was detected only once. The V and J genes are TRBV5-4 and TRBJ2-1; perhaps TRBD1 as D (6 bases). Trimming took 2 bases from V and 0 from J, leaving 9 bases between them. Germline V gives CDR1 SGHNT, CDR2 YYREEE (reference sequence). This CDR3 region has 15 residues. The CDR3 spells CASSFDRNSYNEQFF. The CDR3 coding sequence is TGTGCCAGCAGCTTCGACAGGAACTCCTACAATGAGCAGTTCTTC.

J is TRBJ2-7 and V is TRBV4-2; 8 bases are a match to TRBD2. Trimming cost V 4 bases and J 3 bases; bases outside gene matches: 8. This CDR3 has 15 amino acids. The V gene's germline CDR1 is LGHNA and CDR2 YNFKEQ. The CDR3 loop reads CASSPQAGENYEQYF. The CDR3 region has the DNA TGTGCCAGCAGCCCCCAAGCGGGGGAGAACTACGAGCAGTACTTC.

This clone has only one observation. V and J are TRBV2 and TRBJ2-5; maybe TRBD2 (7 bases). CDR1 SNHLY and CDR2 FYNNEI come from the germline V gene. CDR3 length: 15 residues. The V and J ends lost 8 bases and 2 bases respectively, with 18 bases between them. The CDR3 sequence: CASLFGAGAQETQYF. The CDR3 nucleotides read TGTGCCAGCCTGTTTGGTGCGGGGGCACAAGAGACCCAGTACTTC.

The J gene is TRBJ2-5, the V gene TRBV28, with D possibly being TRBD1 or TRBD2 (5 bases each). The germline V and J ends were trimmed by 6 bases and 1 base, with 12 bases remaining between them. The length of the CDR3 is 14 residues. Germline V gene sequence: CDR1 MDHEN, CDR2 SYDVKM. As DNA, the CDR3 is TGTGCCAGCAGCCGACCCGGGGCCCAAGAGACCCAGTACTTC. Encoded protein: CASSRPGAQETQYF.

The chain is built from TRBV7-2 and TRBJ1-6; 7 bases align to TRBD1. Germline values: CDR1 SGHTA, CDR2 FQGNSA. The CDR3 extends over 16 amino acids. J gave up 6 bases and V 5 bases, and 10 bases lay outside the gene matches. The CDR3 DNA follows: TGTGCCAGCAGCCACACAGGGGTTCGTGGTAATTCACCCCTCCACTTT. This gives the protein CASSHTGVRGNSPLHF.